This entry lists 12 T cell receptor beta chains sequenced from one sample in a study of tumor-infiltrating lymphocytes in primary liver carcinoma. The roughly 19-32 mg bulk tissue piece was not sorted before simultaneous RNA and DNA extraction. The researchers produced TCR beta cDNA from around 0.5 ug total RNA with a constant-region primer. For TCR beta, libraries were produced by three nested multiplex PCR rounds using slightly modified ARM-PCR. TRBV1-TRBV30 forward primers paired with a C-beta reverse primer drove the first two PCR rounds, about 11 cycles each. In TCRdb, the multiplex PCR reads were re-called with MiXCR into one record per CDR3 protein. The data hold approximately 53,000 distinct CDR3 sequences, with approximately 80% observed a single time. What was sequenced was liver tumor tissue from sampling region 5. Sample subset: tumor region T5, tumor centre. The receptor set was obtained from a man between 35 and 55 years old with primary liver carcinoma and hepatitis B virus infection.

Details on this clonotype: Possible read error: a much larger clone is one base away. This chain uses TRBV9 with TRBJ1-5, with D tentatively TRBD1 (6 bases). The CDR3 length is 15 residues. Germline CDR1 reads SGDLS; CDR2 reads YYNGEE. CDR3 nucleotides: TGTGCCAGCAGCGCCAGACAGGAGTTCAATCAGTCCCAGCATTTT. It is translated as CASSARQEFNQSQHF.

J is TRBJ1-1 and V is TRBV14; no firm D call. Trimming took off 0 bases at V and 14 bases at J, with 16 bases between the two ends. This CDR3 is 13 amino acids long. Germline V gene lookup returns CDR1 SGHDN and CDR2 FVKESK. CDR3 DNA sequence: TGTGCCAGCAGCCAAGAGGTTCGGTTGCGGGCCTTCTTT. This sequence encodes CASSQEVRLRAFF.

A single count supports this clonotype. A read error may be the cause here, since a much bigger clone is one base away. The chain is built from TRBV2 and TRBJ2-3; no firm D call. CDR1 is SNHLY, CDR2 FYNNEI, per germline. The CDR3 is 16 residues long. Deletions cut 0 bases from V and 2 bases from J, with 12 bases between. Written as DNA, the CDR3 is TGTGCCAGCAGTGAAGCCGGGTCTGGAATCACAGATACGCAGTATTTT. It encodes CASSEAGSGITDTQYF. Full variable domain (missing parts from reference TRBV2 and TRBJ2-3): EPEVTQTPSHQVTQMGQEVILRCVPISNHLYFYWYRQILGQKVEFLVSFYNNEISEKSEIFDDQFSVERPDGSNFTLKIRSTKLEDSAMYFCASSEAGSGITDTQYFGPGTRLTVL.

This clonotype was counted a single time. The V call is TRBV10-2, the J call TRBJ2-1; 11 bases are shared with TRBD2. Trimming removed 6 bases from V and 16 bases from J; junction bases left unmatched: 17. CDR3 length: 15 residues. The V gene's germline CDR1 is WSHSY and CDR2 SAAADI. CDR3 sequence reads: CASRLAGAKGNERFF. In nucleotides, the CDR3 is TGCGCCAGCAGACTAGCGGGAGCTAAGGGCAATGAGCGATTCTTC.

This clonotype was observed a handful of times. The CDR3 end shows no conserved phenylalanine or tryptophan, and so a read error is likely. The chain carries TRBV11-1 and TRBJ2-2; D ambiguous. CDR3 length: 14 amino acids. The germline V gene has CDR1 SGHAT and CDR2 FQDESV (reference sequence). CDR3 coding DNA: TGTGCCAGTAGCTTATGGGCAAATACCGGGGAGCTGTTTTCT. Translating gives CASSLWANTGELFS.

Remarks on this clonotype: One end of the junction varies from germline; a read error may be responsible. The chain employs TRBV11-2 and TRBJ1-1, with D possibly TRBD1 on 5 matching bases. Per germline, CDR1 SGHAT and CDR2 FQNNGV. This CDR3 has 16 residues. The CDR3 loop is CASSLAGGQKNTETFF. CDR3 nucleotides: TGTGCCAGTAGCTTAGCTGGCGGACAAAAGAACACTGAAACTTTCTTT.

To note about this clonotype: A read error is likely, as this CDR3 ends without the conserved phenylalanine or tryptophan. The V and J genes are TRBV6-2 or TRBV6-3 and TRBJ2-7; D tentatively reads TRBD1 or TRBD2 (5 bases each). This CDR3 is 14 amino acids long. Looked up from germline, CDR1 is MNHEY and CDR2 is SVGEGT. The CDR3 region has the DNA TGTGTCAGCATCCCACGCGGACTCAGGGTCGAGCAGTACTTA. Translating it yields CVSIPRGLRVEQYL.

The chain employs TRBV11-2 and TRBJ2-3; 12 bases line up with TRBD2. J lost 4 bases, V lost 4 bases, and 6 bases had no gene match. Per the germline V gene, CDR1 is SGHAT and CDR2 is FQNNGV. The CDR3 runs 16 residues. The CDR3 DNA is TGTGCCAGCAGCTCGGGACTAGCGGGCTTCGCAGATACGCAGTATTTT. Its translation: CASSSGLAGFADTQYF.

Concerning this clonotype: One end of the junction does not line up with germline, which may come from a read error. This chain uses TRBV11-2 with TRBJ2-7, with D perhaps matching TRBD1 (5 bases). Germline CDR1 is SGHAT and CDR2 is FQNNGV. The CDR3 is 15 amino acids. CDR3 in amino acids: CAISLRWTKENEQYF. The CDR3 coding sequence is TGTGCCATCAGCTTACGATGGACAAAGGAAAACGAGCAGTACTTC.

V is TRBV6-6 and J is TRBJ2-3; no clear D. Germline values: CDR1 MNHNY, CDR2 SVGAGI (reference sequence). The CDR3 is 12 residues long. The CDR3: CTNTDSTDTQYF. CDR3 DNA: TGTACCAACACCGACAGCACAGATACGCAGTATTTT.

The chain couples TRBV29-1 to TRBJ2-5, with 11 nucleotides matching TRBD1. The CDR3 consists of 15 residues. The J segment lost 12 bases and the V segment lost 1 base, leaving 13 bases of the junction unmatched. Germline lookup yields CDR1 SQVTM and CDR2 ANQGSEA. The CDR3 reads CSVEADRGRVEIKYF. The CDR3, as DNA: TGCAGCGTTGAAGCGGACAGGGGGCGAGTAGAGATCAAGTACTTC. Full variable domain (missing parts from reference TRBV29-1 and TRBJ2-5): SAVISQKPSRDICQRGTSLTIQCQVDSQVTMMFWYRQQPGQSLTLIATANQGSEATYESGFVIDKFPISRPNLTFSTLTVSNMSPEDSSIYLCSVEADRGRVEIKYFGPGTRLLVL.

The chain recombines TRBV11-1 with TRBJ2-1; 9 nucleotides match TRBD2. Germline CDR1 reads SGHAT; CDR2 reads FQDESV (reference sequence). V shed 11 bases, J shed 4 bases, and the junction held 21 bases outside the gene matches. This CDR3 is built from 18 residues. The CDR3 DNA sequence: TGTGCCTGTAGCTTATACCGCTCCGCGGGAGGGTCATACAATGAGCAGTTCTTC. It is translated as CACSLYRSAGGSYNEQFF. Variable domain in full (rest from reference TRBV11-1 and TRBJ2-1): EAEVAQSPRYKITEKSQAVAFWCDPISGHATLYWYRQILGQGPELLVQFQDESVVDDSQLPKDRFSAERLKGVDSTLKIQPAELGDSAMYLCACSLYRSAGGSYNEQFFGPGTRLTVL.